These 31 T cell receptor beta chains originate from one sample sequenced in a study of response to subunit inactivated influenza vaccine. Using its own MiXCR run on the RT-PCR reads, TCRdb lists one record per CDR3 protein. This table has 430,000 or so distinct CDR3 sequences, approximately 10% appearing once. The sequences come from PBMCs from blood, collected roughly 46 days after vaccination. Every receptor here comes from a man aged 50-59 years who received an inactivated influenza vaccine.

The V call is TRBV25-1, the J call TRBJ2-7, with 9 bases aligning to TRBD2. This CDR3 contains 13 residues. The germline V gene has CDR1 MGHDK and CDR2 SYGVNS. J was trimmed by 7 bases and V by 7 bases; bases with no gene match: 8. The DNA for the CDR3 is TGTGCCAGCACGGCGGGAGGGCCGGGTGAGCAGTACTTC. Its translation: CASTAGGPGEQYF.

The sample holds a few counts of this clonotype. This chain links TRBV29-1 with TRBJ1-2; D is possibly TRBD1 (6 bases). Germline V gene data show CDR1 as SQVTM and CDR2 as ANQGSEA. Trimming took off 5 bases at V and 3 bases at J, with 16 bases between the two ends. The CDR3 spans 14 residues. Here the CDR3 DNA reads TGCAGCGTTAGTTCACAGGGACCCTACTATGGCTACACCTTC. It is translated as CSVSSQGPYYGYTF.

J is TRBJ2-3 and V is TRBV4-3; maybe TRBD1 (6 bases). The CDR3 has 15 amino acids. Germline lookup yields CDR1 LGHNA and CDR2 YSLEER. The V end lost 0 bases, the J end lost 3 bases, and 10 bases lay between the germline ends. The CDR3 bases are TGCGCCAGCAGCCAAGATTATCAGGGGACAGATACGCAGTATTTT. It codes for CASSQDYQGTDTQYF.

This clonotype turned up a few times. V gene TRBV29-1 combines with J gene TRBJ1-5, with 7 bases identical to TRBD1. The trim removed 5 bases at V and 6 bases at J, leaving 10 bases unmatched. The V gene's germline CDR1 is SQVTM and CDR2 ANQGSEA. This CDR3 spans 14 amino acids. CDR3 bases: TGCAGCGTTACCTCGGCAGGGGGGAGTCAGCCCCAGCATTTT. It encodes CSVTSAGGSQPQHF.

This clonotype appeared a few times. The gene calls are TRBV9 and TRBJ2-3; a possible D gene is TRBD2 (6 bases). Germline CDR1 is SGDLS and CDR2 is YYNGEE. This CDR3 spans 16 amino acids. V was shortened by 4 bases and J by 2 bases, with 17 bases between the two germline ends. The CDR3 coding sequence is TGTGCCAGCAGCCTGTCGGGAGTGAGGTACACAGATACGCAGTATTTT. The encoded protein is CASSLSGVRYTDTQYF.

This clonotype was recorded many times. The chain's CDR3 is CASSSGLSNEQFF. CDR3 DNA: TGTGCCAGCAGTTCGGGACTTTCTAATGAGCAGTTCTTC. This chain links TRBV12-3 or TRBV12-4 with TRBJ2-1; D may be TRBD2 (6 bases). There are 13 residues in the CDR3. Trimming stripped 4 bases from V and 7 bases from J, with 11 bases between.

Ten or more counts support this clonotype. J is TRBJ2-7 and V is TRBV20-1; 9 nucleotides match TRBD2. The germline V gene has CDR1 DFQATT and CDR2 SNEGSKA (reference sequence). The CDR3 consists of 14 residues. J was trimmed by 2 bases and V by 2 bases; bases with no gene match: 4. CDR3 nucleotide sequence: TGCAGTGCTAGACGGCTAGCGGGACCCTACGAGCAGTACTTC. Protein sequence: CSARRLAGPYEQYF.

This clonotype was detected a few times. This chain links TRBV29-1 with TRBJ2-3, with no clear D. The CDR3 contains 14 residues. Germline V gene sequence: CDR1 SQVTM, CDR2 ANQGSEA. Deletions cut 3 bases from V and 4 bases from J, with 14 bases between. The CDR3 is CSVEWANTPDTQYF. CDR3 in DNA: TGCAGCGTTGAGTGGGCCAACACCCCAGATACGCAGTATTTT.

This clonotype has just a few counts. The chain couples TRBV7-8 to TRBJ2-2; D uncertain. CDR1 and CDR2 from the germline V gene are SGHVS and FQNEAQ. The CDR3 consists of 13 residues. Trimming stripped 5 bases from V and 4 bases from J, with 8 bases between. The CDR3 DNA reads TGTGCCAGCAGCCATGTAACCACCGGGGAGCTGTTTTTT. It codes for CASSHVTTGELFF.

The rearrangement uses TRBV12-3 or TRBV12-4 and TRBJ2-5; D is perhaps TRBD1 (6 bases). CDR3 size: 15 residues. Trimming removed 3 bases at V and 7 bases at J, with 18 bases between. CDR3 sequence reads: CASSLGAGLRWTQYF. DNA for the CDR3: TGTGCCAGCAGTTTGGGGGCAGGGCTGCGGTGGACCCAGTACTTC.

This clonotype was seen a handful of times. V and J are TRBV5-1 and TRBJ2-3, with 11 bases lining up with TRBD2. Germline V gives CDR1 SGHRS, CDR2 YFSETQ. With 4 bases clipped from V and 5 bases from J, the junction kept 6 bases outside the gene matches. This CDR3 has 15 amino acids. The DNA of the CDR3 is TGCGCCAGCAGCAGGGGACTAGCGGTTGGAGATACGCAGTATTTT. This translates into CASSRGLAVGDTQYF.

The chain employs TRBV20-1 and TRBJ2-1; 11 nucleotides agree with TRBD2. Germline CDR1 DFQATT, CDR2 SNEGSKA (reference sequence). Trimming cost V 1 base and J 6 bases; bases outside gene matches: 8. CDR3 length: 16 amino acids. CDR3 residues: CSARGATSGSINEQFF. For the CDR3, the DNA is TGCAGTGCTAGAGGGGCAACTAGCGGGAGTATCAATGAGCAGTTCTTC.

The chain carries TRBV5-1 and TRBJ2-5, with 7 nucleotides matching TRBD2. This CDR3 is 13 amino acids long. V shed 5 bases, J shed 1 base, and the junction held 2 bases outside the gene matches. Germline V gene data show CDR1 as SGHRS and CDR2 as YFSETQ. The CDR3 here is CASRVAGQETQYF. CDR3 nucleotide sequence: TGCGCCAGCAGAGTAGCGGGCCAAGAGACCCAGTACTTC.

The table lists this clonotype with a few counts. V usage is TRBV4-2 and J usage is TRBJ1-4; 12 bases are a match to TRBD1. After removal of 2 bases from V and 3 bases from J, the junction contained 4 bases not matched to a gene. From germline, CDR1 is LGHNA and CDR2 YNFKEQ. The CDR3 consists of 17 residues. CDR3 loop: CASSQPGQGAANEKLFF. As DNA, the CDR3 is TGTGCCAGCAGCCAACCGGGACAGGGGGCGGCTAATGAAAAACTGTTTTTT.

This clonotype appeared many times. V gene TRBV7-9 combines with J gene TRBJ2-7, with 10 bases that match TRBD2. The germline V gene encodes CDR1 SEHNR and CDR2 FQNEAQ (reference sequence). This CDR3 is built from 17 residues. J lost 0 bases, V lost 0 bases, and 5 bases had no gene match. CDR3 loop: CASSLAGLADSSYEQYF. The CDR3 DNA follows: TGTGCCAGCAGCTTAGCAGGACTAGCGGACAGCTCCTACGAGCAGTACTTC.

J is TRBJ1-1 and V is TRBV7-2; tentative D call: TRBD1 (6 bases). V was pared by 5 bases and J by 0 bases, with 16 bases between. The CDR3 covers 16 residues. The germline CDR1 and CDR2 sequences are SGHTA and FQGNSA. CDR3 DNA: TGTGCCAGCAGCCCACCCTCCCAGGGGATGAACACTGAAGCTTTCTTT. It codes for CASSPPSQGMNTEAFF.

As DNA, the CDR3 is TGTGCCAGCAGCCCGATGAATCAACAGGGGACCTATGGCTACACCTTC. Translated: CASSPMNQQGTYGYTF. The chain is built from TRBV7-9 and TRBJ1-2, with 7 bases identical to TRBD1. V shed 5 bases, J shed 4 bases, and the junction held 13 bases outside the gene matches. The CDR3 length is 16 residues. Germline V gene sequence: CDR1 SEHNR, CDR2 FQNEAQ (reference sequence).

This clonotype was counted many times. J is TRBJ2-1 and V is TRBV4-3; 13 nucleotides line up with TRBD2. Germline CDR1 is LGHNA and CDR2 is YSLEER. Unmatched junction bases numbered 11, after V lost 0 bases and J lost 9 bases. This CDR3 contains 18 residues. The chain's CDR3 is CASSQEVVGTSGNGEQFF. The CDR3 nucleotides read TGCGCCAGCAGCCAAGAAGTGGTAGGGACTAGCGGGAACGGTGAGCAGTTCTTC.

This clonotype has at least ten counts. The gene calls are TRBV12-3 or TRBV12-4 and TRBJ2-1; no clear D. This CDR3 region has 13 residues. V lost 5 bases to trimming and J lost 10 bases, with 15 bases between them. The CDR3 DNA is TGTGCCAGCAGTCCCCGAAATAGCAGAGAGCAGTTCTTC. Protein: CASSPRNSREQFF.

This clonotype was counted many times. The chain carries TRBV20-1 and TRBJ2-7, with D perhaps TRBD1 or TRBD2 (5 bases each). The CDR3 is 15 amino acids. Germline V gene lookup returns CDR1 DFQATT and CDR2 SNEGSKA (reference sequence). Trimming left V 6 bases short and J 1 base short, with 19 bases between. This CDR3 is CSAQRDDRLSYEQYF. In DNA, the CDR3 is TGCAGTGCCCAGAGGGACGACCGACTTTCCTACGAGCAGTACTTC.

The V call is TRBV20-1, the J call TRBJ2-3, with D perhaps TRBD2 (5 bases). The CDR3 sequence is 14 residues long. Germline CDR1 is DFQATT and CDR2 is SNEGSKA (reference sequence). V lost 6 bases to trimming and J lost 4 bases, with 17 bases between them. The CDR3 here is CSARTPGASDTQYF. The CDR3 bases are TGCAGTGCGAGGACTCCAGGAGCTTCAGATACGCAGTATTTT.

This clonotype was observed many times. The chain carries TRBV20-1 and TRBJ1-2; possibly TRBD1 for D (5 bases). CDR3 length: 12 amino acids. The ends were cut back, 4 bases at V and 2 bases at J, with 8 bases in the middle. Germline V lookup: CDR1 DFQATT, CDR2 SNEGSKA (reference sequence). DNA of the CDR3: TGCAGTGCTATTTACAGGAACTATGGCTACACCTTC. Encoded protein: CSAIYRNYGYTF.

This clonotype has more than one count but fewer than ten. This chain links TRBV28 with TRBJ2-5, with D perhaps being TRBD1 or TRBD2 (5 bases each). Trimming shortened V by 2 bases and J by 0 bases, and 10 bases separated the two germline ends. The germline V gene encodes CDR1 MDHEN and CDR2 SYDVKM. The CDR3 length is 15 residues. The DNA of the CDR3 is TGTGCCAGCAGTTTACGGGGCAGCTACCAAGAGACCCAGTACTTC. It translates to CASSLRGSYQETQYF.

This chain connects TRBV5-1 to TRBJ2-1, with 10 positions matching TRBD2. CDR3 length: 16 residues. Per the germline V gene, CDR1 is SGHRS and CDR2 is YFSETQ. The V segment lost 3 bases and the J segment 9 bases; nucleotides outside the gene matches: 12. The CDR3 DNA reads as TGCGCCAGCAGCTCATCTAGCGGGAGCCTAAGTCTTGAGCAGTTCTTC. This codes for CASSSSSGSLSLEQFF.

This clonotype turned up a few times. The CDR3 coding sequence is TGTGCCAGCTTGGTCGGGAGGGGCAACAATGAGCAGTTCTTC. Translation gives CASLVGRGNNEQFF. The rearrangement joins TRBV2 to TRBJ2-1; TRBD2 matches at 8 bases. The V gene's germline CDR1 is SNHLY and CDR2 FYNNEI. The CDR3 runs to 14 residues. The V and J ends lost 8 bases and 5 bases, in that order; junction bases with no gene match: 8.

V usage is TRBV7-2 and J usage is TRBJ2-6; D gene ambiguous. Germline CDR1 is SGHTA and CDR2 is FQGNSA. This CDR3 spans 15 amino acids. The V end was cut by 4 bases, the J end by 4 bases, with 11 bases between. The CDR3 nucleotides read TGTGCCAGCAGCTATTCCCCTGACGGGGCCAACGTCCTGACTTTC. Translation: CASSYSPDGANVLTF.

This clonotype was counted a few times. The rearrangement uses TRBV11-3 and TRBJ1-2; D is unresolved. Trimming took off 0 bases at V and 1 base at J, with 15 bases between the two ends. Per the germline V gene, CDR1 is SGHNT and CDR2 is YENEEA. This CDR3 comprises 17 residues. The CDR3 region has the DNA TGTGCCAGCAGCTTAGATCGAAGGCAGGTCCTTAACTATGGCTACACCTTC. Translation gives CASSLDRRQVLNYGYTF. Using reference TRBV11-3 and TRBJ1-2 for the parts outside the CDR3, the full variable domain is EAGVVQSPRYKIIEKKQPVAFWCNPISGHNTLYWYLQNLGQGPELLIRYENEEAVDDSQLPKDRFSAERLKGVDSTLKIQPAELGDSAVYLCASSLDRRQVLNYGYTFGSGTRLTVV.

This clonotype appeared a few times. The rearrangement uses TRBV28 and TRBJ2-7, with D uncertain. The germline V and J ends were trimmed by 6 bases and 7 bases, with 16 bases remaining between them. CDR1 MDHEN and CDR2 SYDVKM come from the germline V gene. This CDR3 has 13 amino acids. CDR3 sequence (DNA): TGTGCCAGCAGGTGGGCCAGTGGGGATGAGCAGTACTTC. Protein: CASRWASGDEQYF.

This clonotype has ten or more counts. The chain is built from TRBV20-1 and TRBJ2-5; no firm D call. V was pared by 2 bases and J by 7 bases, with 14 bases between. The CDR3 runs 13 residues. Germline CDR1 reads DFQATT; CDR2 reads SNEGSKA (reference sequence). The CDR3 sequence is CSARNPTQRTQYF. The CDR3, as DNA: TGCAGTGCTAGAAACCCAACCCAGCGGACCCAGTACTTC.

At least ten counts were recorded for this clonotype. V usage is TRBV12-3 or TRBV12-4 and J usage is TRBJ1-1; D remains ambiguous. The CDR3 is 12 residues long. V lost 3 bases to trimming and J lost 3 bases, with 5 bases between them. CDR3 in DNA: TGTGCCAGCAGTTTTAGGGACACTGAAGCTTTCTTT. Protein: CASSFRDTEAFF.

This chain uses TRBV7-2 with TRBJ2-2, with TRBD2 matching over 7 bases. Per germline, CDR1 SGHTA and CDR2 FQGNSA. This CDR3 is 15 amino acids long. V dropped 1 base and J dropped 5; count of bases not matched to a gene: 4. CDR3: CASSLVGGSTGELFF. The CDR3, as DNA: TGTGCCAGCAGCTTAGTCGGGGGGAGTACCGGGGAGCTGTTTTTT. The full variable domain, completed using reference TRBV7-2 and TRBJ2-2, is GAGVSQSPSNKVTEKGKDVELRCDPISGHTALYWYRQSLGQGLEFLIYFQGNSAPDKSGLPSDRFSAERTGGSVSTLTIQRTQQEDSAVYLCASSLVGGSTGELFFGEGSRLTVL.